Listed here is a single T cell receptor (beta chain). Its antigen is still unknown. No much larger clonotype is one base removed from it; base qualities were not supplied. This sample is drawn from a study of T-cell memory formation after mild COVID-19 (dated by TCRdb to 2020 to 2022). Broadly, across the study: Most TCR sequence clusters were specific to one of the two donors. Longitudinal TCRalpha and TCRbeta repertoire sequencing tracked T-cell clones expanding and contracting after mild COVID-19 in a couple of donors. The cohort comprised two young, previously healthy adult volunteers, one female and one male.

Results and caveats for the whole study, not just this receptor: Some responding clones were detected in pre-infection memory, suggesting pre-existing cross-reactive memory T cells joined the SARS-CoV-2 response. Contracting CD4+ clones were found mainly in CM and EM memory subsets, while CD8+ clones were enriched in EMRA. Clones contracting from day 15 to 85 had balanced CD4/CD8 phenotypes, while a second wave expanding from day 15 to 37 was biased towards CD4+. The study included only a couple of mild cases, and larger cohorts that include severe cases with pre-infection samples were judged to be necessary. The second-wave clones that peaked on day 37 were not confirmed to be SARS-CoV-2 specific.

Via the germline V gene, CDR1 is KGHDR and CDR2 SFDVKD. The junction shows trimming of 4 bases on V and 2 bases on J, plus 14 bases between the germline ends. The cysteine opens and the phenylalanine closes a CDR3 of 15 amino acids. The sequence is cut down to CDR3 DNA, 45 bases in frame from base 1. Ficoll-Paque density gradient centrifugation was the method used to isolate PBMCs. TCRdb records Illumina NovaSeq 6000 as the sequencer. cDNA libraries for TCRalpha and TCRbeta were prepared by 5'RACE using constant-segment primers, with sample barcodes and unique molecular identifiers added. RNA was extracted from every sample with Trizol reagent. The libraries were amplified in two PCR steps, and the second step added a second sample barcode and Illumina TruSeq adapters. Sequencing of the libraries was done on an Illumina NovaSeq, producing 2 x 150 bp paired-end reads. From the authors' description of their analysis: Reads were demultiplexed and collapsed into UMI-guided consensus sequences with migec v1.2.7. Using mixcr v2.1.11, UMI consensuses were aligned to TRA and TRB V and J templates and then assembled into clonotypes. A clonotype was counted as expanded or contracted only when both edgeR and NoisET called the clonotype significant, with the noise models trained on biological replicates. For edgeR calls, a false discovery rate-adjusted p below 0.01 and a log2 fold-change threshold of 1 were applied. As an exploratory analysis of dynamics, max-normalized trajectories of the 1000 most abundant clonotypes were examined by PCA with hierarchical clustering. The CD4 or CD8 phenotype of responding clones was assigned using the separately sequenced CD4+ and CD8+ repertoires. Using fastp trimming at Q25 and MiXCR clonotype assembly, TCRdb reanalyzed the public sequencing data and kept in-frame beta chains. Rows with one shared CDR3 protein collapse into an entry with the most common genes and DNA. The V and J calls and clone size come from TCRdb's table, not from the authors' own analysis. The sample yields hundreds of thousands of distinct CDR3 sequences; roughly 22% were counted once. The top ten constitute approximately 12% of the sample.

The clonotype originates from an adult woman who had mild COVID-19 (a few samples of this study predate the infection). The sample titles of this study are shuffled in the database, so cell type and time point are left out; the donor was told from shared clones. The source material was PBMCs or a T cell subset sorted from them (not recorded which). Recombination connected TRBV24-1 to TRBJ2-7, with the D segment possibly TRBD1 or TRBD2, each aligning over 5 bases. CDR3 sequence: CATSDHGDPTYEQYF. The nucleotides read TGTGCCACCAGTGACCATGGGGACCCAACCTACGAGCAGTACTTC.